These 32 T cell receptor beta chains originate from one sample sequenced in a study of shared clonotypes between healthy human individuals. Using immunoSEQ multiplex PCR, the repertoire was profiled, and TCRdb retains in-frame clones only, with some absent. The table records about 470,000 clones, 79% of them present only once. The source material was PBMCs. These receptors all stem from a woman in her thirties or forties in good health. Some clones in this sample may be carry-over from other donors' samples.

The rearrangement joins TRBV7-9 to TRBJ2-1; D may be TRBD2 (5 bases). Germline-derived CDR1 and CDR2 are SEHNR and FQNEAQ (reference sequence). CDR3 length: 14 amino acids. Trimming took 5 bases from V and 7 from J, leaving 15 bases between them. CDR3 DNA: TGTGCCAGCAGCCCGGCCCTTTCGGGGAATGAGCAGTTCTTC. Its protein is CASSPALSGNEQFF.

V gene TRBV7-9 combines with J gene TRBJ1-2; 7 nucleotides agree with TRBD1. In germline, CDR1 is SEHNR, CDR2 FQNEAQ (reference sequence). V lost 5 bases and J lost 4; bases outside the gene matches: 19. This CDR3 comprises 18 residues. The CDR3 sequence: CASSHATPDRVPGYGYTF. CDR3 in DNA: TGTGCCAGCAGCCACGCCACCCCTGACAGGGTTCCTGGCTATGGCTACACCTTC. The variable domain in full, with the rest retrieved from reference TRBV7-9 and TRBJ1-2, is DTGVSQNPRHKITKRGQNVTFRCDPISEHNRLYWYRQTLGQGPEFLTYFQNEAQLEKSRLLSDRFSAERPKGSFSTLEIQRTEQGDSAMYLCASSHATPDRVPGYGYTFGSGTRLTVV.

The rearrangement joins TRBV20-1 to TRBJ2-1; D is uncertain. The CDR3 covers 10 residues. V was shortened by 6 bases and J by 7 bases, with 7 bases between the two germline ends. CDR1 and CDR2 (germline): DFQATT, SNEGSKA (reference sequence). Here the CDR3 DNA reads TGCAGTGCCCTATCTAATGAGCAGTTCTTC. It translates to CSALSNEQFF.

The V gene is TRBV27, the J gene TRBJ1-4, with D hard to call. The CDR3 covers 16 residues. The V end was cut by 5 bases, the J end by 7 bases, with 20 bases between. Germline V gene data show CDR1 as MNHEY and CDR2 as SMNVEV (reference sequence). The CDR3: CASSDTRVALSEKLFF. CDR3 in DNA: TGTGCCAGCAGTGATACCCGGGTCGCTCTAAGTGAAAAACTGTTTTTT. The whole variable domain, remainder taken from reference TRBV27 and TRBJ1-4, is EAQVTQNPRYLITVTGKKLTVTCSQNMNHEYMSWYRQDPGLGLRQIYYSMNVEVTDKGDVPEGYKVSRKEKRNFPLILESPSPNQTSLYFCASSDTRVALSEKLFFGSGTQLSVL.

The sample holds a few counts of this clone. V gene TRBV28 combines with J gene TRBJ1-1; D not resolved. Trimming removed 5 bases from V and 3 bases from J, with 13 bases in between. The CDR3 has 14 amino acids. Germline V lookup: CDR1 MDHEN, CDR2 SYDVKM. CDR3 region: CASSAIGVDTEAFF. CDR3 DNA: TGTGCCAGCAGTGCCATTGGGGTTGACACTGAAGCTTTCTTT.

This clone occurred once. CDR3 protein: CASSVVRPKRDTGELFF. DNA of the CDR3: TGTGCCAGCAGCGTAGTTAGGCCAAAGAGGGACACCGGGGAGCTGTTTTTT. V usage is TRBV9 and J usage is TRBJ2-2; D perhaps matches TRBD2 (5 bases). The V and J ends lost 0 bases and 3 bases respectively, with 15 bases between them. CDR1 SGDLS and CDR2 YYNGEE come from the germline V gene. The CDR3 totals 17 residues.

CDR3 in DNA: TGTGCCAGCAGTGAGAGCGGGAGGGCCGATGAGCAGTTCTTC. This translates into CASSESGRADEQFF. The rearrangement joins TRBV7-9 to TRBJ2-1; TRBD2 aligns across 10 bases. The CDR3 covers 14 residues. After removal of 6 bases from V and 8 bases from J, the junction contained 7 bases not matched to a gene. Germline V gives CDR1 SEHNR, CDR2 FQNEAQ (reference sequence).

The rearrangement joins TRBV30 to TRBJ2-5; 13 nucleotides align to TRBD2. The CDR3 loop spans 16 amino acids. Trimming cost V 3 bases and J 7 bases; bases outside gene matches: 11. Per germline, CDR1 GTSNPN and CDR2 SVGIG (reference sequence). The CDR3, as DNA: TGTGCCTGGAGCGCCGGGACTAGCGGGAATGCCGGGACCCAGTACTTC. Amino acid sequence: CAWSAGTSGNAGTQYF.

The chain uses TRBV11-2 and TRBJ1-1; D is unresolved. The CDR3 has 14 amino acids. Germline V gene sequence: CDR1 SGHAT, CDR2 FQNNGV. V lost 0 bases, J lost 0 bases, and 5 bases lay in between. The CDR3 spells CASSLEGLNTEAFF. DNA of the CDR3: TGTGCCAGCAGCTTAGAGGGTCTGAACACTGAAGCTTTCTTT. Filled out from reference TRBV11-2 and TRBJ1-1, the complete variable domain reads EAGVAQSPRYKIIEKRQSVAFWCNPISGHATLYWYQQILGQGPKLLIQFQNNGVVDDSQLPKDRFSAERLKGVDSTLKIQPAKLEDSAVYLCASSLEGLNTEAFFGQGTRLTVV.

The chain is built from TRBV28 and TRBJ2-5; 8 bases agree with TRBD1. Germline V gene sequence: CDR1 MDHEN, CDR2 SYDVKM. V lost 7 bases and J lost 0; bases outside the gene matches: 7. The CDR3 has 15 residues. Here the CDR3 reads CASTSGQAYQETQYF. In nucleotides, the CDR3 is TGTGCCAGCACCTCGGGACAGGCGTACCAAGAGACCCAGTACTTC.

This chain joins TRBV5-4 and TRBJ2-7; unclear D gene. CDR1 and CDR2 from the germline V gene are SGHNT and YYREEE (reference sequence). CDR3 length: 13 residues. V was trimmed by 0 bases and J by 2 bases, leaving 6 bases between them. CDR3: CASSLAAAYEQYF. In DNA, the CDR3 is TGTGCCAGCAGCTTGGCCGCAGCCTACGAGCAGTACTTC.

This chain connects TRBV4-1 to TRBJ1-5, with 9 bases that match TRBD1. The CDR3 has 15 residues. The J segment lost 3 bases and the V segment lost 2 bases, leaving 2 bases of the junction unmatched. Germline CDR1 and CDR2: MGHRA and YSYEKL. CDR3 sequence reads: CASSQTGGNNQPQHF. In DNA form, the CDR3 reads TGCGCCAGCAGCCAAACAGGGGGCAACAATCAGCCCCAGCATTTT.

The chain uses TRBV19 and TRBJ1-5; tentative D call: TRBD1 (6 bases). Trimming took 7 bases from V and 6 from J, leaving 16 bases between them. This CDR3 contains 14 residues. Germline assignment: CDR1 LNHDA and CDR2 SQIVND (reference sequence). CDR3 loop: CASTPGGGGQPQHF. The CDR3 bases are TGTGCCAGTACCCCGGGGGGGGGCGGTCAGCCCCAGCATTTT.

This sequence joins TRBV6-6 and TRBJ2-3; 12 bases agree with TRBD1. The length of the CDR3 is 16 residues. V shed 6 bases, J shed 4 bases, and the junction held 8 bases outside the gene matches. Germline V gene sequence: CDR1 MNHNY, CDR2 SVGAGI (reference sequence). DNA for the CDR3: TGTGCCAGCAGCTACCGGAGGGACAGGGGGCCAGATACGCAGTATTTT. It translates to CASSYRRDRGPDTQYF.

The rearrangement links TRBV6-1 to TRBJ1-5; D not certain. Trimming shortened V by 7 bases and J by 6 bases, and 16 bases separated the two germline ends. CDR3 length: 14 amino acids. The germline CDR1 and CDR2 sequences are MNHNS and SASEGT. The CDR3 sequence is CASTPSGKAQPQHF. The CDR3 nucleotides read TGTGCCAGCACCCCCTCGGGGAAGGCTCAGCCCCAGCATTTT.

Concerning this clone: One junction end disagrees with the germline gene, perhaps due to a read error. The V call is TRBV30, the J call TRBJ2-3; 9 nucleotides match TRBD2. CDR1 is GTSNPN, CDR2 SVGIG, per germline (reference sequence). The CDR3 is made up of 17 amino acids. CDR3 loop: CAWSGSGSWYSTDTRYF. CDR3 DNA: TGTGCCTGGAGTGGTAGCGGGAGTTGGTATAGCACAGATACGCGGTATTTT.

The chain employs TRBV6-5 and TRBJ1-2; 8 nucleotides line up with TRBD1. The J segment lost 5 bases and the V segment lost 6 bases, leaving 11 bases of the junction unmatched. This CDR3 comprises 15 residues. Per the germline V gene, CDR1 is MNHEY and CDR2 is SVGAGI. CDR3 protein: CASSLDAGTGYGYTF. The DNA of the CDR3 is TGTGCCAGCAGCCTTGACGCCGGGACAGGATATGGCTACACCTTC.

This clone was seen a handful of times. The V gene is TRBV27, the J gene TRBJ1-1; 8 bases are a match to TRBD1. CDR3 length: 16 residues. Germline V lookup: CDR1 MNHEY, CDR2 SMNVEV (reference sequence). Germline trimming cut 7 bases from V and 0 bases from J; bases unmatched to any gene: 10. CDR3 bases: TGTGCCAGCACAAGCAGGGGGCGCTTCATGAACACTGAAGCTTTCTTT. Residues: CASTSRGRFMNTEAFF.

With respect to this clone: No conserved phenylalanine or tryptophan ends this CDR3, so it is likely a read error. The chain combines TRBV5-8 with TRBJ1-5, with D perhaps matching TRBD1 (5 bases). This CDR3 spans 16 amino acids. Germline CDR1 reads SGHTS; CDR2 reads YDEGEE. Trimming pared 1 base from V and 0 bases from J, leaving 11 bases between. This CDR3 is CASSLRSGSSNQPQHS. Here the CDR3 DNA reads TGTGCCAGCAGCTTGAGGTCAGGGAGTAGCAATCAGCCCCAGCATTCT.

The chain couples TRBV6-5 to TRBJ2-7; 8 nucleotides match TRBD2. The V and J ends lost 10 bases and 3 bases, in that order; junction bases with no gene match: 14. This CDR3 has 15 residues. Germline V CDR1 and CDR2: MNHEY, SVGAGI. The CDR3, as DNA: TGTGCCACCACTAGCGGCTTCTCCAGGGGCTACGAGCAGTACTTC. Amino acids: CATTSGFSRGYEQYF.

This chain connects TRBV5-4 to TRBJ2-5, with D perhaps TRBD2 (6 bases). The V end lost 0 bases, the J end lost 3 bases, and 12 bases lay between the germline ends. From germline, CDR1 is SGHNT and CDR2 YYREEE (reference sequence). The CDR3 covers 15 residues. The CDR3 coding sequence is TGTGCCAGCAGCTTGGACGGGAGTCGGGAAGAGACCCAGTACTTC. The encoded protein is CASSLDGSREETQYF.

The chain links TRBV6-4 to TRBJ2-1; no reliable D call. The V gene's germline CDR1 is MRHNA and CDR2 SNTAGT. The CDR3 has 14 amino acids. Trimming took off 2 bases at V and 5 bases at J, with 10 bases between the two ends. Here the CDR3 reads CASSDGRHNNEQFF. The CDR3 DNA is TGTGCCAGCAGTGACGGTAGGCACAACAATGAGCAGTTCTTC.

The chain carries TRBV28 and TRBJ1-1; D is perhaps TRBD1 (6 bases). The CDR3 is made up of 15 amino acids. V lost 4 bases and J 3 bases, leaving 15 bases between the germline ends. CDR1 MDHEN and CDR2 SYDVKM come from the germline V gene. The CDR3 nucleotides read TGTGCCAGCAGTTCGTCCGAGGGGGGTTACACTGAAGCTTTCTTT. Residues: CASSSSEGGYTEAFF. The variable domain in full, with the rest retrieved from reference TRBV28 and TRBJ1-1, is DVKVTQSSRYLVKRTGEKVFLECVQDMDHENMFWYRQDPGLGLRLIYFSYDVKMKEKGDIPEGYSVSREKKERFSLILESASTNQTSMYLCASSSSEGGYTEAFFGQGTRLTVV.

The chain joins TRBV5-1 to TRBJ2-5; D gene ambiguous. The CDR3 extends over 15 amino acids. Germline V CDR1 and CDR2: SGHRS, YFSETQ. Trimming took 1 base from V and 7 from J, leaving 17 bases between them. CDR3 sequence: CASSLFSVASGTQYF. As DNA, the CDR3 is TGCGCCAGCAGCTTGTTCTCCGTGGCCTCTGGGACCCAGTACTTC. Full variable domain (rest looked up from reference TRBV5-1 and TRBJ2-5): KAGVTQTPRYLIKTRGQQVTLSCSPISGHRSVSWYQQTPGQGLQFLFEYFSETQRNKGNFPGRFSGRQFSNSRSEMNVSTLELGDSALYLCASSLFSVASGTQYFGPGTRLLVL.

The rearrangement links TRBV19 to TRBJ1-5; TRBD1 might be the D (5 bases). The germline V and J ends were trimmed by 7 bases and 4 bases, with 14 bases remaining between them. The CDR3 is 14 residues long. Germline V lookup: CDR1 LNHDA, CDR2 SQIVND (reference sequence). CDR3 residues: CASNFARENQPQHF. CDR3 coding DNA: TGTGCCAGTAATTTCGCCAGGGAAAATCAGCCCCAGCATTTT.

This rearrangement joins TRBV2 to TRBJ2-7; D perhaps matches TRBD2 (5 bases). The CDR3 contains 15 residues. The germline V gene encodes CDR1 SNHLY and CDR2 FYNNEI. V dropped 8 bases and J dropped 0 bases, with 17 bases sitting between them. DNA of the CDR3: TGTGCCAGCTCGGGAAATGGGTGGGTCTCCTACGAGCAGTACTTC. Protein: CASSGNGWVSYEQYF. The full variable domain, its missing parts supplied by reference TRBV2 and TRBJ2-7, is EPEVTQTPSHQVTQMGQEVILRCVPISNHLYFYWYRQILGQKVEFLVSFYNNEISEKSEIFDDQFSVERPDGSNFTLKIRSTKLEDSAMYFCASSGNGWVSYEQYFGPGTRLTVT.

This chain joins TRBV28 and TRBJ2-7, with D perhaps matching TRBD2 (5 bases). V was shortened by 5 bases and J by 7 bases, with 15 bases between the two germline ends. CDR3 length: 13 residues. CDR1 and CDR2 (germline): MDHEN, SYDVKM. The CDR3 sequence is CASSAPGSVEQYF. The CDR3 DNA reads as TGTGCCAGCAGTGCGCCGGGGAGCGTAGAGCAGTACTTC.

This clone was seen only once. The gene calls are TRBV2 and TRBJ1-2; TRBD1 agrees at 8 bases. The CDR3 is made up of 14 amino acids. Losses at the gene ends were 4 bases for V and 2 bases for J; bases not matched to a gene: 3. CDR1 and CDR2 (germline): SNHLY, FYNNEI. The CDR3 here is CASSGQGPNYGYTF. The CDR3 DNA reads TGTGCCAGCAGTGGACAGGGGCCCAACTATGGCTACACCTTC.

V is TRBV18 and J is TRBJ1-1; D perhaps matches TRBD1 (5 bases). Germline CDR1 and CDR2: KGHSH and LQKENI. Between the trimmed V and J ends, which lost 2 bases and 6 bases, there was a span of 13 bases. The CDR3 contains 14 residues. The CDR3 protein is CASSPNFRDAEAFF. CDR3 sequence (DNA): TGTGCCAGCTCACCAAACTTCCGGGACGCTGAAGCTTTCTTT.

This clone was seen a single time. V is TRBV6-6 and J is TRBJ1-1; D ambiguous. Trimming removed 0 bases from V and 4 bases from J, with 9 bases in between. The CDR3 is 14 residues long. Germline assignment: CDR1 MNHNY and CDR2 SVGAGI (reference sequence). This chain's CDR3 is CASSYSRVITEAFF. CDR3 DNA sequence: TGTGCCAGCAGTTACTCGAGGGTTATCACTGAAGCTTTCTTT.

This clone was seen a handful of times. The rearrangement uses TRBV6-1 and TRBJ2-7; 8 bases line up with TRBD1. V shed 5 bases, J shed 4 bases, and the junction held 10 bases outside the gene matches. CDR1 and CDR2 (germline): MNHNS, SASEGT. The CDR3 contains 15 residues. DNA of the CDR3: TGTGCCAGCAGTCCTCAGGACAGGGTGGGATACGAGCAGTACTTC. Translation gives CASSPQDRVGYEQYF.

The chain combines TRBV7-6 with TRBJ1-1; 12 bases align to TRBD1. This CDR3 has 18 residues. The germline V gene encodes CDR1 SGHVS and CDR2 FNYEAQ. V lost 5 bases to trimming and J lost 1 base; unmatched junction nucleotides: 11. CDR3 DNA sequence: TGTGCCAGCAGCGCCGGGACAGGGGGCGGCAGCAGGAACACTGAAGCTTTCTTT. Its translation: CASSAGTGGGSRNTEAFF.